One sample yielded the 8 T cell receptor beta chains listed below, sequenced in a study of blood T cell repertoires in COVID-19. Method: immunoSEQ multiplex PCR; TCRdb's copy keeps in-frame clones and lacks some. The sample includes around 130,000 clones, over 85% seen only once; the top ten take around 3.7%. The sample was peripheral blood. These receptor sequences come from a man in his forties or fifties with active COVID-19.

The chain uses TRBV5-6 and TRBJ1-1; D remains unclear. V was shortened by 4 bases and J by 6 bases, with 22 bases between the two germline ends. Per the germline V gene, CDR1 is SGHDT and CDR2 is YYEEEE. The CDR3 runs to 16 residues. The CDR3 DNA reads as TGTGCCAGCAGCCCCGGGAGGAAGAAGTACCAACCTGAAGCTTTCTTT. It is translated as CASSPGRKKYQPEAFF.

The chain combines TRBV4-2 with TRBJ1-4, with D maybe TRBD1 (5 bases). Germline CDR1 LGHNA, CDR2 YNFKEQ. The length of the CDR3 is 14 residues. Trimming took off 0 bases at V and 8 bases at J, with 10 bases between the two ends. The CDR3 DNA follows: TGTGCCAGCAGCCAAGATGGGGCAGCCGAAAAACTGTTTTTT. Amino acid sequence: CASSQDGAAEKLFF.

The chain carries TRBV3-1 (or the pseudogene TRBV3-2) and TRBJ2-4, with a tentative D call TRBD2 (6 bases). Germline values: CDR1 LGHDT, CDR2 YNNKEL (reference sequence). The CDR3 loop spans 15 amino acids. Trimming cost V 1 base and J 2 bases, with 9 bases left between them. The CDR3 sequence is CASSQGAGTKNIQYF. Here the CDR3 DNA reads TGTGCCAGCAGCCAAGGGGCGGGAACCAAAAACATTCAGTACTTC.

The chain employs TRBV11-2 and TRBJ1-1; a weak D match, TRBD1 (5 bases). Trimming pared 5 bases from V and 0 bases from J, leaving 16 bases between. CDR1 is SGHAT, CDR2 FQNNGV, per germline. The CDR3 has 16 amino acids. The CDR3 nucleotides read TGTGCCAGCAGCACTGGAGACAGACTTATGAACACTGAAGCTTTCTTT. This codes for CASSTGDRLMNTEAFF.

V usage is TRBV13 and J usage is TRBJ2-1; 8 positions agree with TRBD1. Germline assignment: CDR1 PRHDT and CDR2 FYEKMQ (reference sequence). This CDR3 contains 13 residues. Germline trimming cut 5 bases from V and 14 bases from J; bases unmatched to any gene: 11. CDR3 in amino acids: CASSPGQGRSEFF. As DNA, the CDR3 is TGTGCCAGCAGCCCAGGACAGGGAAGATCGGAGTTCTTC.

V gene TRBV18 combines with J gene TRBJ1-2, with 9 bases matching TRBD1. CDR1 and CDR2 from the germline V gene are KGHSH and LQKENI. Trimming cost V 2 bases and J 2 bases; bases outside gene matches: 6. This CDR3 spans 16 amino acids. CDR3 protein: CASSPTSGTGNYGYTF. As DNA, the CDR3 is TGTGCCAGCTCACCAACTTCCGGGACAGGGAACTATGGCTACACCTTC.

CDR3 region: CASSVILQGDSVWTEAFF. Here the CDR3 DNA reads TGTGCCAGCAGTGTGATATTACAGGGGGATAGCGTTTGGACTGAAGCTTTCTTT. V usage is TRBV6-1 and J usage is TRBJ1-1; the match to TRBD1 covers 8 bases. This CDR3 has 18 amino acids. CDR1 and CDR2 (germline): MNHNS, SASEGT. Trimming cost V 4 bases and J 5 bases; bases outside gene matches: 18.

The chain joins TRBV4-2 to TRBJ1-4; 10 nucleotides line up with TRBD1. Per germline, CDR1 LGHNA and CDR2 YNFKEQ. The ends lost 1 base at V and 7 bases at J; junction bases unmatched: 12. This CDR3 has 18 residues. The CDR3 nucleotides are TGTGCCAGCAGCCAAGGCGGGACAGGGGATGGTGGCGCTGAAAAACTGTTTTTT. Translating gives CASSQGGTGDGGAEKLFF.